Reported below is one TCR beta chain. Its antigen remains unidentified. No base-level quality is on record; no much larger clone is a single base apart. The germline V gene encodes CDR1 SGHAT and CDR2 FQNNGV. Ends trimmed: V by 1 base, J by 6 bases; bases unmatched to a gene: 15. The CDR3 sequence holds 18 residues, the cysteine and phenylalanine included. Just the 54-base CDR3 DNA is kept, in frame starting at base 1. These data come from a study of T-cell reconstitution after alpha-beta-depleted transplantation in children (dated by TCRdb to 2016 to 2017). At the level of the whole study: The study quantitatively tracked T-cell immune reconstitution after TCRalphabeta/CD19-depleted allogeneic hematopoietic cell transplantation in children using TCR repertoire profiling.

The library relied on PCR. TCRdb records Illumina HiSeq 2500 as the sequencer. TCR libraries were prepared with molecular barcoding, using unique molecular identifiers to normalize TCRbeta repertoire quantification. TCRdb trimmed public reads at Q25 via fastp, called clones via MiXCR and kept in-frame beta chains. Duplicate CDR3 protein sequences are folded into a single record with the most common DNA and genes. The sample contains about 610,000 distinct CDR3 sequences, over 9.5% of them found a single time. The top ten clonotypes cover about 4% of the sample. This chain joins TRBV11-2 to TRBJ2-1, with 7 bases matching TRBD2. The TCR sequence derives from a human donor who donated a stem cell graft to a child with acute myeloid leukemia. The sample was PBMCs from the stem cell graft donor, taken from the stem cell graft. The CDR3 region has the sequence CASSLVSGSAGVRNEQFF. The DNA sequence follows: TGTGCCAGCAGCTTAGTTTCTGGTTCGGCGGGAGTTCGCAATGAGCAGTTCTTC.